The rows below give T cell receptor beta chains drawn from one sample of a study of T cell changes during pregnancy in multiple sclerosis. The data were produced by immunoSEQ multiplex PCR, yet TCRdb's version contains in-frame clones alone and is incomplete. The sample lists fewer than 35,000 clones, roughly 90% occurring once. The source material was CD4+ T cells from peripheral blood mononuclear cells, sampled in the second trimester of pregnancy. Receptor source: a female donor in good health, enrolled as a control in a pregnancy study. CDR3s include the opening cysteine and the closing phenylalanine or tryptophan. D genes are given only for firm matches. Part of the rows lack a size; the others show once, few, many or a class for expanded clones.

TRBD1 | TRBJ1-3 | TRBV6-1 | NA | TGTGCCAGCTTGGAGGGGGCTTCCGGAAACACCATATATTTT | CASLEGASGNTIYF
NA | TRBJ1-1 | TRBV19 | NA | TGTGCCAGTGATGGGGCGGGGGGCGCTGAAGCTTTCTTT | CASDGAGGAEAFF
TRBD2 | TRBJ2-1 | TRBV4-2 | NA | TGTGCCAGCAGCCAGGTACTAGCGGGAGCCACAGGGCAGTTCTTC | CASSQVLAGATGQFF
NA | TRBJ1-1 | TRBV6-5 | few | TGTGCCAGCAGTACCCAAAGGAGGCGAACTGAAGCTTTCTTT | CASSTQRRRTEAFF
TRBD1 | TRBJ1-1 | TRBV18 | once | TGTGCCAGCTCACCAGGACAGGGTCTGATCCGGTTTACTGAAGCTTTCTTT | CASSPGQGLIRFTEAFF
NA | TRBJ2-5 | TRBV5-4 | NA | TGTGCCAGCAGTCCCGGGGGGCAGACCCAGTACTTC | CASSPGGQTQYF
NA | TRBJ1-2 | TRBV19 | NA | TGTGCCAGTAGTTGGTGGCAGGTCGAGAGCTATGGCTACACCTTC | CASSWWQVESYGYTF
NA | TRBJ1-5 | TRBV7-2 | NA | TGTGCCAGCAGCTTAGCCGAGGGTTATAGCAATCAGCCCCAGCATTTT | CASSLAEGYSNQPQHF
NA | TRBJ2-2 | TRBV9 | NA | TGTGCCAGCAGCGTAGACTCGGGCGGGGAGCTGTTTTTT | CASSVDSGGELFF
NA | TRBJ1-2 | TRBV28 | NA | TGTGCCAGCAGTTCACCCCCGACAGTCTCTAACTATGGCTACACCTTC | CASSSPPTVSNYGYTF
TRBD1 | TRBJ2-1 | TRBV10-3 | NA | TGTGCCATCAGGACAGGGGGTGGGAATGAGCAGTTCTTC | CAIRTGGGNEQFF
NA | TRBJ1-5 | TRBV19 | NA | TGTGCCAGTACCGGTGGGGGGGCCCATCAGCCCCAGCATTTT | CASTGGGAHQPQHF
NA | TRBJ1-1 | TRBV30 | NA | TGTGCCTGGAGTCTGGCAAATGAAGCTTTCTTT | CAWSLANEAFF
NA | TRBJ1-5 | TRBV7-9 | few | TGTGCCAGCAGCTGGGACACAAGCAATCAGCCCCAGCATTTT | CASSWDTSNQPQHF
TRBD1 | TRBJ2-2 | TRBV11-2 | NA | TGTGCCAGCAGCCGTAGGACAGGGGATAACACCGGGGAGCTGTTTTTT | CASSRRTGDNTGELFF
NA | TRBJ2-1 | TRBV9 | NA | TGTGCCAGCAGCGTGGAGGGGGGGACCTACAATGAGCAGTTCTTC | CASSVEGGTYNEQFF
NA | TRBJ1-1 | TRBV18 | NA | TGTGCCAGCTCGCCTGCGGGGGGCACTGAAGCTTTCTTT | CASSPAGGTEAFF
TRBD1 | TRBJ1-2 | TRBV7-9 | NA | TGTGCCAGCAGCTTGACCGGGACAGCTAACTATGGCTACACCTTC | CASSLTGTANYGYTF
TRBD2 | TRBJ2-7 | TRBV6-5 | NA | TGTGCCAGCAGTTCCCAACCGGGACTAGCGGGCTACGAGCAGTACTTC | CASSSQPGLAGYEQYF
NA | TRBJ2-4 | TRBV15 | NA | TGTGCCACCAGCAGAGACCCGGGGACCAAAAACATTCAGTACTTC | CATSRDPGTKNIQYF
TRBD1 | TRBJ1-1 | TRBV11-3 | NA | TGTGCCAGCAGCTTACGGCAGGGGGCTTCGAACACTGAAGCTTTCTTT | CASSLRQGASNTEAFF
TRBD1 | TRBJ2-7 | TRBV10-3 | few | TGTGCCATCAGCCCAGCAGGGGGCCATGCCGAGCAGTACTTC | CAISPAGGHAEQYF
TRBD2 | TRBJ2-5 | TRBV5-6 | medium-sized | TGTGCCAGCAGCTTGAATGGGCGGGGGCAAGAGACCCAGTACTTC | CASSLNGRGQETQYF
TRBD2 | TRBJ2-3 | TRBV9 | NA | TGTGCCAGCAATGGGGCGGGGGGCACAGATACGCAGTATTTT | CASNGAGGTDTQYF
TRBD1 | TRBJ1-6 | TRBV10-1 | few | TGCGCCAGCATGGAGTCGGACAGGGAGAATTCACCCCTCCACTTT | CASMESDRENSPLHF
NA | TRBJ1-1 | TRBV21-1 | once | TGTGCCAGCAGCTTTTGTCAGGTTCTCCGCACTGAAGCTTTCTTT | CASSFCQVLRTEAFF
TRBD1 | TRBJ1-3 | TRBV4-3 | NA | TGCGCCAGCAGCCAAGTAACAGGGGGAGGTGGAAACACCATATATTTT | CASSQVTGGGGNTIYF
NA | TRBJ2-1 | TRBV30 | NA | TGTGCCTGGAGTGTACCGGGGGGCGGCTACAATGAGCAGTTCTTC | CAWSVPGGGYNEQFF
TRBD1 | TRBJ2-3 | TRBV19 | NA | TGTGCCAGTAGTAGACGTCGGGGGACAGGGGGCCAACTCACAGATACGCAGTATTTT | CASSRRRGTGGQLTDTQYF